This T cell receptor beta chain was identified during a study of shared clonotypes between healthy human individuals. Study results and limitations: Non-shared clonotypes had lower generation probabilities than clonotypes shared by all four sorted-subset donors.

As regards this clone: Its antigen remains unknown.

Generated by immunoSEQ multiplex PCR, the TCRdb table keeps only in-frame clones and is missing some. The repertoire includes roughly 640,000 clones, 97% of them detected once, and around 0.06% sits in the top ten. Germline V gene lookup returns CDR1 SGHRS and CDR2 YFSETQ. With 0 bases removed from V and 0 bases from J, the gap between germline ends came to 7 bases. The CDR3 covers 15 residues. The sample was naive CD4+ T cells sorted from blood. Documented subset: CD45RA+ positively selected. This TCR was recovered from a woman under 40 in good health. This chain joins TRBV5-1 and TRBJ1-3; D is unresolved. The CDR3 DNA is TGCGCCAGCAGCTTGGCCACGGGCTCTGGAAACACCATATATTTT. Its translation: CASSLATGSGNTIYF.